This is a list of T cell receptor beta chains from one sample in a study of T cells in Graves' hyperthyroidism and ophthalmopathy. Each CDR3 protein is one row after TCRdb ran MiXCR on the multiplex PCR reads. The sample lists 480,000 or so distinct CDR3 sequences, roughly 14% occurring once. Sequenced material: blood. The source is a woman in her late teens or twenties with Graves' hyperthyroidism. Both conserved end residues are part of each CDR3. Fields, in order: D gene, J gene, V gene, clone size, CDR3 protein, CDR3 DNA. The D gene is left open where the match is weak. Clone size is stated in some rows and not others, as once, few, many or a class when expanded.

TRBD2 | TRBJ2-7 | TRBV29-1 | few | CSAIDSSGPYEQYF | TGCAGCGCGATTGACTCTAGCGGTCCCTACGAGCAGTACTTC
TRBD1 | TRBJ1-5 | TRBV24-1 | many | CATSDPQGVNQPQHF | TGTGCCACCAGTGATCCCCAGGGGGTCAATCAGCCCCAGCATTTT
NA | TRBJ2-3 | TRBV6-1 | few | CASNNLYVTDTQYF | TGTGCCAGCAATAACCTGTATGTCACAGATACGCAGTATTTT
NA | TRBJ1-2 | TRBV7-9 | many | CASSLSLVGEGYTF | TGTGCCAGCAGCTTATCATTGGTCGGCGAAGGCTACACCTTC
NA | TRBJ2-1 | TRBV28 | many | CASSPETSRRNEQFF | TGTGCCAGCAGTCCTGAGACTAGTAGGCGCAATGAGCAGTTCTTC
NA | TRBJ2-1 | TRBV20-1 | NA | CSARGAVSYNEQFF | TGCAGTGCTAGAGGGGCCGTCTCCTACAATGAGCAGTTCTTC
NA | TRBJ1-5 | TRBV9 | few | CASSAGGSPLDQPQHF | TGTGCCAGCAGCGCTGGGGGTTCTCCCCTCGATCAGCCCCAGCATTTT
NA | TRBJ2-4 | TRBV18 | few | CASSFQDRLLAKNIQYF | TGTGCCAGCTCATTCCAAGACAGATTATTAGCCAAAAACATTCAGTACTTC
NA | TRBJ2-3 | TRBV19 | NA | CASSMYVRRSTDTQYF | TGTGCCAGTAGTATGTACGTCAGGAGGAGCACAGATACGCAGTATTTT
NA | TRBJ1-2 | TRBV5-6 | many | CASSLERQGSSGYTF | TGTGCCAGCAGCTTGGAGCGTCAGGGGAGTTCTGGCTACACCTTC
NA | TRBJ2-1 | TRBV7-2 | many | CASSLGTLSSYNEQFF | TGTGCCAGCAGCTTAGGAACTCTAAGCTCCTACAATGAGCAGTTCTTC
TRBD1 | TRBJ2-7 | TRBV12-5 | NA | CASGFLLRDRDYEQYF | TGTGCTAGTGGTTTTCTCCTCCGGGACAGGGATTACGAGCAGTACTTC
NA | TRBJ1-3 | TRBV18 | many | CASSQVNTIYF | TGTGCCAGCTCTCAAGTGAACACCATATATTTT
NA | TRBJ1-5 | TRBV12-3/TRBV12-4 | many | CASSFQGREQPQHF | TGTGCCAGCAGTTTTCAGGGGCGGGAGCAGCCCCAGCATTTT
NA | TRBJ1-1 | TRBV29-1 | many | CSGRHYTEAFF | TGCAGCGGGCGGCACTACACTGAAGCTTTCTTT
TRBD2 | TRBJ2-1 | TRBV19 | NA | CASSMGPAGTPDNEQFF | TGTGCCAGTAGTATGGGGCCAGCGGGAACCCCCGACAATGAGCAGTTCTTC
NA | TRBJ2-6 | TRBV6-1 | many | CASSEAAFGANVLTF | TGTGCCAGCAGTGAAGCGGCATTCGGGGCCAACGTCCTGACTTTC
NA | TRBJ1-5 | TRBV5-5 | NA | CASSLVGRGAYQPQHF | TGTGCCAGCAGCTTGGTCGGTCGGGGGGCATACCAGCCCCAGCATTTT
NA | TRBJ2-5 | TRBV2 | NA | CASFPSGETQYF | TGTGCCAGCTTCCCTTCGGGAGAGACCCAGTACTTC
NA | TRBJ2-5 | TRBV9 | many | CASSASGAIQETQYF | TGTGCCAGCAGCGCATCGGGGGCGATACAAGAGACCCAGTACTTC
TRBD1 | TRBJ2-2 | TRBV12-3/TRBV12-4 | many | CASTLGQDLLAGELFF | TGTGCCAGCACCCTGGGACAGGACTTATTGGCCGGGGAGCTGTTTTTT
NA | TRBJ2-3 | TRBV4-1 | NA | CASSPRALSTDTQYF | TGCGCCAGCAGCCCCAGGGCCCTTAGCACAGATACGCAGTATTTT
NA | TRBJ2-1 | TRBV27 | many | CASSSYRVLSYNEQFF | TGTGCCAGCAGTTCCTACAGGGTGTTATCCTACAATGAGCAGTTCTTC
TRBD2 | TRBJ2-1 | TRBV19 | NA | CASSTSGRPKIYNEQFF | TGTGCCAGTAGTACTAGCGGGAGGCCGAAAATCTACAATGAGCAGTTCTTC
TRBD2 | TRBJ2-1 | TRBV20-1 | few | CSAFLLAGIYNEQFF | TGCAGTGCTTTCCTGCTAGCGGGAATCTACAATGAGCAGTTCTTC
TRBD1 | TRBJ1-2 | TRBV10-3 | many | CAIRGTGVRGYTF | TGTGCCATCAGGGGGACAGGGGTTCGTGGCTACACCTTC
TRBD1 | TRBJ1-1 | TRBV29-1 | many | CSVGTGTNTEAFF | TGCAGCGTTGGGACAGGGACGAACACTGAAGCTTTCTTT
NA | TRBJ1-1 | TRBV6-5 | many | CASSYSQLMGTEAFF | TGTGCCAGCAGTTACTCGCAGCTCATGGGGACTGAAGCTTTCTTT
TRBD1 | TRBJ2-1 | TRBV11-3 | few | CASSPDRNGQFF | TGTGCCAGCAGCCCGGACAGGAATGGGCAGTTCTTC
TRBD1 | TRBJ1-2 | TRBV7-3 | NA | CASSQTGQGNYGYTF | TGTGCCAGCAGCCAAACGGGACAGGGGAATTATGGCTACACCTTC
TRBD2 | TRBJ2-1 | TRBV28 | many | CASSSIAGGYYNEQFF | TGTGCCAGCAGCTCTATAGCGGGAGGGTACTACAATGAGCAGTTCTTC
NA | TRBJ1-1 | TRBV27 | NA | CASTGTENTEAFF | TGTGCCAGCACCGGGACTGAGAACACTGAAGCTTTCTTT
TRBD2 | TRBJ2-1 | TRBV20-1 | many | CSARTPSGRPGEQFF | TGCAGTGCTAGAACCCCTAGCGGGAGGCCCGGTGAGCAGTTCTTC
NA | TRBJ2-3 | TRBV11-3 | many | CASSLKAGRDTDTQYF | TGTGCCAGCAGCTTAAAGGCAGGGAGAGACACAGATACGCAGTATTTT
NA | TRBJ1-6 | TRBV5-6 | few | CASSFKPTNNSPLHF | TGTGCCAGCAGCTTCAAGCCTACGAATAATTCACCCCTCCACTTT
TRBD1 | TRBJ2-4 | TRBV30 | many | CAWQGGAMDIQYF | TGTGCCTGGCAAGGGGGCGCGATGGACATTCAGTACTTC
NA | TRBJ2-2 | TRBV28 | many | CATKGSLNTGELFF | TGTGCCACCAAGGGTAGTCTGAACACCGGGGAGCTGTTTTTT
NA | TRBJ2-1 | TRBV5-1 | once | CASSPLGEGYDEQFF | TGCGCCAGCAGCCCTCTAGGGGAAGGTTACGATGAGCAGTTCTTC
TRBD2 | TRBJ2-1 | TRBV6-1 | few | CASILSPGGYNEQFF | TGTGCCAGCATACTAAGTCCGGGGGGATACAATGAGCAGTTCTTC
TRBD2 | TRBJ2-2 | TRBV11-2 | many | CASSLAGLAGNTGELFF | TGTGCCAGCAGCTTAGCTGGACTAGCGGGAAACACCGGGGAGCTGTTTTTT
NA | TRBJ1-2 | TRBV25-1 | few | CASSDNRDYTYGYTF | TGTGCCAGCAGTGACAACAGGGATTATACCTATGGCTACACCTTC
NA | TRBJ1-1 | TRBV30 | many | CAWEGLGGEGTEAFF | TGTGCCTGGGAGGGTTTAGGTGGGGAGGGCACTGAAGCTTTCTTT
NA | TRBJ1-5 | TRBV19 | many | CAISMVGNQPQHF | TGTGCCATAAGCATGGTGGGCAATCAGCCCCAGCATTTT